This passage covers 5 T cell receptor beta chains from one sample sequenced in a study of cytomegalovirus exposure and HLA in healthy donors. Primers included in the PCR were 60 Vbeta and 13 Jbeta primers. TCRdb keeps only in-frame clones here, not all; method: immunoSEQ multiplex PCR. The table shows approximately 150,000 clones, with about 68% occurring only once. The sample consisted of PBMCs. These TCRs come from a female donor in good health and CMV-seronegative.

This rearrangement joins TRBV7-2 to TRBJ2-3; 14 positions agree with TRBD2. The CDR3 sequence is 17 residues long. V was pared by 4 bases and J by 3 bases, with 6 bases of the junction left unmatched. From germline, CDR1 is SGHTA and CDR2 FQGNSA. The CDR3 region has the DNA TGTGCCAGCAGCTCGTCCGGGACTAGCGGGAGAACAGATACGCAGTATTTT. This encodes CASSSSGTSGRTDTQYF.

The chain employs TRBV11-2 and TRBJ2-7; D might be TRBD2 (6 bases). Germline V gene lookup returns CDR1 SGHAT and CDR2 FQNNGV. With 6 bases removed from V and 1 base from J, the gap between germline ends came to 19 bases. The CDR3 sequence is 16 residues long. The CDR3 bases are TGTGCCAGCAGGGATATATCAAAGGGGAGGTCCTACGAGCAGTACTTC. This gives the protein CASRDISKGRSYEQYF.

A few counts support this clone. The CDR3 spells CASSYSSQSYEQYF. In nucleotides, the CDR3 is TGTGCCAGCAGTTACTCTAGCCAGTCCTACGAGCAGTACTTC. V usage is TRBV6-6 and J usage is TRBJ2-7; D remains unclear. This CDR3 is 14 amino acids long. Trimming took off 0 bases at V and 1 base at J, with 7 bases between the two ends. Germline lookup yields CDR1 MNHNY and CDR2 SVGAGI (reference sequence).

This clone was observed once. V usage is TRBV19 and J usage is TRBJ2-7, with D possibly matching TRBD1 (6 bases). Germline CDR1 reads LNHDA; CDR2 reads SQIVND (reference sequence). V was trimmed by 0 bases and J by 2 bases, leaving 11 bases between them. This CDR3 spans 15 amino acids. The DNA for the CDR3 is TGTGCCAGTAGTATAGATCACAGGGACCCCTACGAGCAGTACTTC. As protein: CASSIDHRDPYEQYF.

The chain carries TRBV9 and TRBJ2-2; 7 nucleotides match TRBD1. Germline V lookup: CDR1 SGDLS, CDR2 YYNGEE. This CDR3 is built from 15 residues. With V trimmed by 3 bases and J by 4 bases, 6 bases remained unmatched. CDR3 DNA: TGTGCCAGCAGCGGGGAAACAGGGGCCACCGGGGAGCTGTTTTTT. It translates to CASSGETGATGELFF.